The 21 T cell receptor beta chains given below trace back to one sample, sequenced in a study of preoperative IRX-2 immunotherapy in early breast cancer. Method: immunoSEQ multiplex PCR; TCRdb's copy keeps in-frame clones and lacks some. The sample lists 95,000 to 100,000 clones, more than 80% occurring once. Regarding treatment: preoperative locoregional IRX-2 cytokine immunotherapy. Sequencing was performed on tumor tissue, taken after IRX-2 immunotherapy. Receptors were obtained from a human donor with breast cancer.

V and J are TRBV18 and TRBJ1-1, with D hard to call. CDR1 and CDR2 (germline): KGHSH, LQKENI. This CDR3 contains 13 residues. V lost 1 base and J 1 base, leaving 4 bases between the germline ends. CDR3 amino acids: CASSPRQNTEAFF. In nucleotides, the CDR3 is TGTGCCAGCTCACCACGACAGAACACTGAAGCTTTCTTT.

The CDR3 here is CASSSSGTGRGSPLHF. As DNA, the CDR3 is TGTGCCAGCAGTTCGTCCGGGACAGGGAGAGGGTCACCCCTCCACTTT. V usage is TRBV28 and J usage is TRBJ1-6; 9 nucleotides align to TRBD1. Germline loops: CDR1 MDHEN, CDR2 SYDVKM. V trimming: 4 bases; J trimming: 10 bases; junction bases outside the gene matches: 11. The CDR3 has 16 amino acids. Using reference TRBV28 and TRBJ1-6 for the parts outside the CDR3, the full variable domain is DVKVTQSSRYLVKRTGEKVFLECVQDMDHENMFWYRQDPGLGLRLIYFSYDVKMKEKGDIPEGYSVSREKKERFSLILESASTNQTSMYLCASSSSGTGRGSPLHFGNGTRLTVT.

This clone has a handful of counts. This sequence joins TRBV11-3 and TRBJ1-2; D possibly corresponds to TRBD1 (6 bases). V shed 1 base and J shed 7 bases, with 13 bases lying between them. CDR3 length: 14 residues. Germline V gene data show CDR1 as SGHNT and CDR2 as YENEEA. CDR3 sequence reads: CASSLGQGSGGYTF. The CDR3, as DNA: TGTGCCAGCAGCTTAGGTCAGGGGAGTGGTGGCTACACCTTC.

This clone was counted between two and nine times. The rearrangement joins TRBV19 to TRBJ1-4; tentative D call: TRBD1 (6 bases). V was pared by 6 bases and J by 7 bases, with 12 bases between. Per the germline V gene, CDR1 is LNHDA and CDR2 is SQIVND (reference sequence). This CDR3 has 13 residues. CDR3 coding DNA: TGTGCCAGTAGATCACAGGGCGCTGAAAAACTGTTTTTT. The encoded protein is CASRSQGAEKLFF.

This chain uses TRBV7-1 with TRBJ1-1, with D possibly TRBD1 on 6 matching bases. TRBV7-1 falls under the ORF class, with uncertain function. The V end was cut by 4 bases, the J end by 1 base, with 13 bases between. CDR3 length: 15 residues. CDR3 sequence (DNA): TGTGCCAGCAGCTTACAGGGAGGAGCGAACACTGAAGCTTTCTTT. As protein: CASSLQGGANTEAFF.

This clone has just a few counts. The CDR3: CASSSYVLNEKLFF. CDR3 DNA: TGTGCCAGCAGCTCCTACGTGTTAAATGAAAAACTGTTTTTT. This rearrangement joins TRBV11-3 to TRBJ1-4; no definite D call. The CDR3 has 14 amino acids. Germline lookup yields CDR1 SGHNT and CDR2 YENEEA. With 4 bases removed from V and 5 bases from J, the gap between germline ends came to 11 bases.

V usage is TRBV7-6 and J usage is TRBJ2-3; 7 bases match TRBD1. The CDR3 runs 17 residues. The germline V gene encodes CDR1 SGHVS and CDR2 FNYEAQ. Trimming removed 3 bases from V and 6 bases from J; junction bases left unmatched: 15. CDR3 coding DNA: TGTGCCAGCAGCTTCGCTAGCAGGGGGAGAGGCGAGGATACGCAGTATTTT. Amino acid sequence: CASSFASRGRGEDTQYF.

The genes are TRBV28 and TRBJ1-2, with D uncertain. This CDR3 contains 13 residues. Deletions cut 2 bases from V and 2 bases from J, with 6 bases between. CDR1 and CDR2 from the germline V gene are MDHEN and SYDVKM. DNA for the CDR3: TGTGCCAGCAGTTTAGTACAGAACTATGGCTACACCTTC. It encodes CASSLVQNYGYTF.

This clone was counted once. V gene TRBV19 combines with J gene TRBJ2-2, with 8 bases lining up with TRBD1. There are 13 residues in the CDR3. CDR1 is LNHDA and CDR2 is SQIVND in the germline V gene (reference sequence). The V segment lost 4 bases and the J segment 6 bases; nucleotides outside the gene matches: 1. The CDR3 DNA is TGTGCCAGTAGTAGACAGGGGTCCGGGGAGCTGTTTTTT. Amino acids: CASSRQGSGELFF. Combining the CDR3 with reference TRBV19 and TRBJ2-2 gives the whole variable domain DGGITQSPKYLFRKEGQNVTLSCEQNLNHDAMYWYRQDPGQGLRLIYYSQIVNDFQKGDIAEGYSVSREKKESFPLTVTSAQKNPTAFYLCASSRQGSGELFFGEGSRLTVL.

The DNA of the CDR3 is TGTGCCAGTAGTATAGATTATGGGACTAGCGGGGGTCGAGAGACCCAGTACTTC. Amino acids: CASSIDYGTSGGRETQYF. The rearrangement links TRBV19 to TRBJ2-5; the match to TRBD2 covers 14 bases. The germline gives CDR1 LNHDA, CDR2 SQIVND (reference sequence). The V segment lost 0 bases and the J segment 4 bases; nucleotides outside the gene matches: 7. CDR3 length equals 18 residues.

This CDR3 reads CASSSAGTGAEAFF. CDR3 bases: TGTGCCAGCAGTTCAGCCGGGACAGGGGCTGAAGCTTTCTTT. This rearrangement joins TRBV28 to TRBJ1-1; 10 bases align to TRBD1. This CDR3 is 14 amino acids long. Germline CDR1 is MDHEN and CDR2 is SYDVKM. Trimming at V came to 4 bases and at J to 6 bases, leaving 5 bases not matched to a gene.

This clone was seen only once. CDR3 bases: TGTGCCAGCAGCCGACTTGGGGCAGGGGGCCGCACCGGGGAGCTGTTTTTT. This codes for CASSRLGAGGRTGELFF. The rearrangement joins TRBV14 to TRBJ2-2; 8 nucleotides agree with TRBD1. CDR1 and CDR2 from the germline V gene are SGHDN and FVKESK. Unmatched junction bases numbered 11, after V lost 4 bases and J lost 4 bases. CDR3 size: 17 residues.

This clone has only a few counts. This chain connects TRBV15 to TRBJ1-4; perhaps TRBD1 as D (5 bases). Germline V CDR1 and CDR2: LNHNV, YYDKDF (reference sequence). The CDR3 has 15 amino acids. Trimming took 3 bases from V and 7 from J, leaving 15 bases between them. The CDR3 spells CATSRGGEGFEKLFF. CDR3 nucleotides: TGTGCCACCAGCAGGGGAGGGGAAGGGTTTGAAAAACTGTTTTTT. The full variable domain, with the rest looked up from reference TRBV15 and TRBJ1-4, is DAMVIQNPRYQVTQFGKPVTLSCSQTLNHNVMYWYQQKSSQAPKLLFHYYDKDFNNEADTPDNFQSRRPNTSFCFLDIRSPGLGDTAMYLCATSRGGEGFEKLFFGSGTQLSVL.

This rearrangement joins TRBV29-1 to TRBJ1-2; a possible D gene is TRBD1 (6 bases). The CDR3 runs to 13 residues. V was clipped by 3 bases and J by 4 bases, with 12 bases between them. Germline CDR1 is SQVTM and CDR2 is ANQGSEA. CDR3 sequence (DNA): TGCAGCGTTGAGGTACAGGGCTCCTATGGCTACACCTTC. It specifies CSVEVQGSYGYTF.

The chain has TRBV7-6 and TRBJ1-2; D is perhaps TRBD1 (6 bases). Trimming shortened V by 5 bases and J by 2 bases, and 15 bases separated the two germline ends. This CDR3 spans 15 amino acids. Germline V lookup: CDR1 SGHVS, CDR2 FNYEAQ. The CDR3 nucleotides read TGTGCCAGCAGCCCAAGAGTGACAGGAAACTATGGCTACACCTTC. It codes for CASSPRVTGNYGYTF.

V and J are TRBV2 and TRBJ1-5, with TRBD1 identical over 9 bases. Germline assignment: CDR1 SNHLY and CDR2 FYNNEI. The CDR3 contains 16 residues. V gave up 6 bases and J gave up 3 bases; unmatched junction bases: 9. The CDR3 DNA reads TGTGCCAGCAGCGGTCTCACAGGGGGCCTCAATCAGCCCCAGCATTTT. It yields the protein CASSGLTGGLNQPQHF.

Note on this clone: Compared with germline, one end of the junction differs, possibly owing to a read error. The V call is TRBV30, the J call TRBJ2-7; 8 positions agree with TRBD1. CDR3 size: 12 residues. Germline-derived CDR1 and CDR2 are GTSNPN and SVGIG (reference sequence). The CDR3 reads CAWSHSQGVMRF. In DNA, the CDR3 is TGTGCCTGGAGTCATTCACAGGGGGTAATGAGATTC.

Turning to this clone: Its ends do not fully match the called genes, so a read error is possible. The chain couples TRBV11-3 to TRBJ2-3, with D perhaps TRBD2 (5 bases). The CDR3 totals 14 residues. Germline-derived CDR1 and CDR2 are SGHNT and YENEEA. DNA of the CDR3: TGTGCTAGCAGCCCTGATGGGCGGGCAGATACGCAGTATTTT. This sequence encodes CASSPDGRADTQYF.

The chain combines TRBV2 with TRBJ1-6, with 8 bases lining up with TRBD1. CDR1 and CDR2 from the germline V gene are SNHLY and FYNNEI. Losses at the gene ends were 5 bases for V and 6 bases for J; bases not matched to a gene: 9. The CDR3 totals 16 residues. The CDR3 DNA reads TGTGCCAGCAGTTTCTCTAGGACAGGGTTTAATTCACCCCTCCACTTT. This encodes CASSFSRTGFNSPLHF.

This clone was counted only a few times. This sequence joins TRBV11-3 and TRBJ2-2, with unresolved D. V was trimmed by 5 bases and J by 2 bases, leaving 15 bases between them. Germline V gives CDR1 SGHNT, CDR2 YENEEA. The CDR3 runs to 16 residues. CDR3 sequence reads: CASSPPVAPNTGELFF. The CDR3 DNA reads TGTGCCAGCAGCCCCCCCGTGGCGCCTAACACCGGGGAGCTGTTTTTT. Full variable domain (outside the CDR3, taken from reference TRBV11-3 and TRBJ2-2): EAGVVQSPRYKIIEKKQPVAFWCNPISGHNTLYWYLQNLGQGPELLIRYENEEAVDDSQLPKDRFSAERLKGVDSTLKIQPAELGDSAVYLCASSPPVAPNTGELFFGEGSRLTVL.

The chain combines TRBV19 with TRBJ2-1, with TRBD2 identical over 8 bases. Germline V gene sequence: CDR1 LNHDA, CDR2 SQIVND (reference sequence). Trimming cost V 0 bases and J 8 bases; bases outside gene matches: 15. CDR3 length: 18 amino acids. For the CDR3, the DNA is TGTGCCAGTAGTATAGATGCAAACGCGGGAGGTTATGTGGATGAGCAGTTCTTC. Protein: CASSIDANAGGYVDEQFF. Filled out from reference TRBV19 and TRBJ2-1, the complete variable domain reads DGGITQSPKYLFRKEGQNVTLSCEQNLNHDAMYWYRQDPGQGLRLIYYSQIVNDFQKGDIAEGYSVSREKKESFPLTVTSAQKNPTAFYLCASSIDANAGGYVDEQFFGPGTRLTVL.